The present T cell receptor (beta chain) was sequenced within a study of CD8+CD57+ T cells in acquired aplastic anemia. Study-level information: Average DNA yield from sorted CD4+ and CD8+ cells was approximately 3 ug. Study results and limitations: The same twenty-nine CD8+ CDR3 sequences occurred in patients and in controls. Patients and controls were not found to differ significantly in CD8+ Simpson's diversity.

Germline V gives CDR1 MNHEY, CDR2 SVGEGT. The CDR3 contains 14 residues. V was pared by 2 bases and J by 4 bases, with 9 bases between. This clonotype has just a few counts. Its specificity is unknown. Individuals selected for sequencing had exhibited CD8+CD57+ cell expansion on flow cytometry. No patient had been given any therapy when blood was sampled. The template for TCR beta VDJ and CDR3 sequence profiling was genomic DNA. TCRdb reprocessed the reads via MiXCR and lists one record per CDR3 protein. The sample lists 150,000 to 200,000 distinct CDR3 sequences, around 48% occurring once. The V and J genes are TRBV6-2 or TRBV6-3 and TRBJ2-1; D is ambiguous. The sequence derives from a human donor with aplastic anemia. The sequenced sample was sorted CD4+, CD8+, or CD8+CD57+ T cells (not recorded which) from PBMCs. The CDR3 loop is CASSYGFVYNEQFF. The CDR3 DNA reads TGTGCCAGCAGTTACGGTTTCGTGTACAATGAGCAGTTCTTC.